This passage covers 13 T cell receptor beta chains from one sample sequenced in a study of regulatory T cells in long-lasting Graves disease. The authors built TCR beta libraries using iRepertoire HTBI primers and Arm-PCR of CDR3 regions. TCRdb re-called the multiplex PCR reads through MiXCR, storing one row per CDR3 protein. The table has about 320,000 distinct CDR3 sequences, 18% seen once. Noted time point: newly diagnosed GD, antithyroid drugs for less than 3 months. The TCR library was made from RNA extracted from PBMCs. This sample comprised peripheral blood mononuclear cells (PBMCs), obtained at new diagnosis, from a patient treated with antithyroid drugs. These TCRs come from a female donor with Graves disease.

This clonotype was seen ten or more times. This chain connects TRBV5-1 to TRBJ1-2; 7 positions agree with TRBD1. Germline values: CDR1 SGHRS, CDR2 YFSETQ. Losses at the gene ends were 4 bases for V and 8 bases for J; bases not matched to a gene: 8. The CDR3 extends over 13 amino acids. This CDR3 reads CASSPQDRDGYTF. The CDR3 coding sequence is TGCGCCAGCAGCCCGCAAGACAGGGACGGCTACACCTTC.

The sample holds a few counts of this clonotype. CDR3 in amino acids: CASGYRRDPEAFF. CDR3 in DNA: TGTGCCAGCGGCTATCGGAGGGATCCTGAAGCTTTCTTT. The V call is TRBV6-1, the J call TRBJ1-1; D call uncertain. Trimming removed 8 bases from V and 6 bases from J, with 16 bases in between. There are 13 residues in the CDR3. From germline, CDR1 is MNHNS and CDR2 SASEGT.

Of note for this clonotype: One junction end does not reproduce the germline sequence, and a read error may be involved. This CDR3 is CASSMAGVSDQPQHF. As DNA, the CDR3 is TGTGCCAGCAGTATGGCAGGGGTTAGCGATCAGCCCCAGCATTTT. The chain carries TRBV12-3 or TRBV12-4 and TRBJ1-5, with TRBD1 as a possible D gene (6 bases). There are 15 residues in the CDR3.

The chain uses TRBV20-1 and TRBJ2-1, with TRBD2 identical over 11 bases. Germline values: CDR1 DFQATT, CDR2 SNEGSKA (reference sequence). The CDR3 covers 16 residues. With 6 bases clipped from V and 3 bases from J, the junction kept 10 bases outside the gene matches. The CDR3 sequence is CSAHPPGLAVYNEQFF. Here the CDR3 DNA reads TGCAGTGCACACCCACCGGGACTAGCGGTCTACAATGAGCAGTTCTTC.

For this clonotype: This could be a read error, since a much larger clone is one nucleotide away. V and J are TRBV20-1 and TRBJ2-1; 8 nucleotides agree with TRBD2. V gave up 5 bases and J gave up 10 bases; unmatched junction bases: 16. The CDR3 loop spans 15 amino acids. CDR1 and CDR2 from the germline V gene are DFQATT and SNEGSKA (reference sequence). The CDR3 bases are TGCAGTGCTCGGGGGGGGGAGGCGGGACCCTACGAGCAGTTCTTC. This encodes CSARGGEAGPYEQFF.

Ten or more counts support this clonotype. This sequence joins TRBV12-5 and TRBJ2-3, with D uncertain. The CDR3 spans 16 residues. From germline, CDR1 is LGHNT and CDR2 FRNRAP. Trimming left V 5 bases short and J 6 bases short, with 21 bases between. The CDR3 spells CASGDPRGALEDTQYF. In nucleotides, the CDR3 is TGTGCTAGTGGTGACCCGAGAGGTGCTCTGGAGGATACGCAGTATTTT.

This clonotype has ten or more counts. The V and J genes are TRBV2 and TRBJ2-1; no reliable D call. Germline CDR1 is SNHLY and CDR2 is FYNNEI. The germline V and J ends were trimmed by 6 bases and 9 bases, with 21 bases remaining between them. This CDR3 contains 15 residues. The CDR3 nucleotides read TGTGCCAGCAGACAACGCGACGGAAGCTCCAGTGAGCAGTTCTTC. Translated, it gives CASRQRDGSSSEQFF.

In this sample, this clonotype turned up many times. The CDR3 nucleotides are TGTGCCAGCACAACGACAGGGGGGGGTCAGCCCCAGCATTTT. This encodes CASTTTGGGQPQHF. The chain has TRBV28 and TRBJ1-5; 9 bases map to TRBD1. The CDR3 sequence is 14 residues long. V shed 7 bases and J 6 bases; nucleotides not matched to a gene: 7. CDR1 MDHEN and CDR2 SYDVKM come from the germline V gene.

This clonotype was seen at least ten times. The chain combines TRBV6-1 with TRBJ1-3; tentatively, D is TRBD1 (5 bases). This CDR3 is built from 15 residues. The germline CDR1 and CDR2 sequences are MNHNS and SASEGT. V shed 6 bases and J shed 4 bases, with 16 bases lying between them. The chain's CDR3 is CASRSTRGSGNTIYF. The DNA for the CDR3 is TGTGCCAGCAGATCAACCCGGGGGTCGGGAAACACCATATATTTT.

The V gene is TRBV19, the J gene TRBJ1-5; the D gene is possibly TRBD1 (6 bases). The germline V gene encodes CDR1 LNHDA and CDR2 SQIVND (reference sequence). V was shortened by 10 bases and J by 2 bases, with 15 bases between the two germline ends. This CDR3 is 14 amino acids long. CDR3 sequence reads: CATLKGGGNQPQHF. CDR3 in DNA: TGTGCCACCCTAAAGGGGGGAGGCAATCAGCCCCAGCATTTT.

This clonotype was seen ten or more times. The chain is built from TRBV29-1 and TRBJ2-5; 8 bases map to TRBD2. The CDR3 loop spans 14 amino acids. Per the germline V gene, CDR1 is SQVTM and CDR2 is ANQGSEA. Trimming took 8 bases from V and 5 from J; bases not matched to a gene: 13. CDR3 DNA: TGCAGCCTTTGGATCGCGGGAGGTGCTGAGACCCAGTACTTC. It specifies CSLWIAGGAETQYF.

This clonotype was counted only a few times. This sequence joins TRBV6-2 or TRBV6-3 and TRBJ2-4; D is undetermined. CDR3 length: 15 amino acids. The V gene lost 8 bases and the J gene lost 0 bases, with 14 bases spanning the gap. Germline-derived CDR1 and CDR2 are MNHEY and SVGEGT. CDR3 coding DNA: TGTGCCAGCTCTTTTAATGAACAAGCCAAAAACATTCAGTACTTC. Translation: CASSFNEQAKNIQYF.

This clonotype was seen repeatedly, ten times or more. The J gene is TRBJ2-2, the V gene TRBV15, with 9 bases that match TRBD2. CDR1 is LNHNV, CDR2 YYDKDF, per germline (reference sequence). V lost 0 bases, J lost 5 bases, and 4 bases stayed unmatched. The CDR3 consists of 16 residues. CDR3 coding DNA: TGTGCCACCAGCAGAGATGCGGGAGGGGGAACCGGGGAGCTGTTTTTT. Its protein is CATSRDAGGGTGELFF.